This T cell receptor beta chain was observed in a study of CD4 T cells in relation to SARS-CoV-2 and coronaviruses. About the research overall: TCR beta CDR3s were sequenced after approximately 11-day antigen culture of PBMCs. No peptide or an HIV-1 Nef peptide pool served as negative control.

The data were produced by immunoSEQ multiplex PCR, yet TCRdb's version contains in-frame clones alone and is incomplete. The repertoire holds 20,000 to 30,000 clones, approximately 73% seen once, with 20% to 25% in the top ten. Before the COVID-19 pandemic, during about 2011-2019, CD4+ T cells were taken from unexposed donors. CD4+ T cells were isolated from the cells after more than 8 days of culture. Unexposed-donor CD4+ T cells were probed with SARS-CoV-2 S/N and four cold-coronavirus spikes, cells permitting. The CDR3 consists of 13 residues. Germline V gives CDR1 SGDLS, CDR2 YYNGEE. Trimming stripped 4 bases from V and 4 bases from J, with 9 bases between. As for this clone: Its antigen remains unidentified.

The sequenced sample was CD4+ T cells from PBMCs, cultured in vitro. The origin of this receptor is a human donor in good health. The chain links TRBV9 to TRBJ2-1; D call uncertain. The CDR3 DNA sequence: TGTGCCAGCAGCCAGAATCTTTACAATGAGCAGTTCTTC. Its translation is CASSQNLYNEQFF.